This TCR beta chain is from a study of technical replicates of blood from a few donors. Sequencing was performed with immunoSEQ multiplex PCR; in TCRdb, only in-frame clones are kept and a portion is missing. Of more than 65,000 clones listed, about 95% are singletons. CDR3 length: 14 residues. The germline CDR1 and CDR2 sequences are LNHDA and SQIVND (reference sequence). V shed 3 bases and J shed 0 bases, with 8 bases lying between them. Sequenced: T cells isolated from PBMCs. V usage is TRBV19 and J usage is TRBJ1-1; D unresolved. The clonotype was recovered from a human donor in good health. The CDR3 sequence: CASSIYAVNTEAFF. CDR3 nucleotide sequence: TGTGCCAGTAGTATTTACGCAGTGAACACTGAAGCTTTCTTT.